This T cell receptor (beta chain) was captured in a study of early T cells in non-severe SARS-CoV-2 infection. Study-level background: Sequencing of unsorted whole blood was done on bulk RNA, leaving chains unpaired.

Individually, cDNA molecules had unique molecular identifiers attached to them. TCRdb used MiXCR to reprocess the 5' RACE reads, holding one entry per CDR3 protein. Counted here are approximately 50,000 distinct CDR3 sequences, around a tenth occurring once; the ten biggest clones make up roughly 8.3%. V lost 6 bases and J lost 7, with 11 bases in between. The CDR3 sequence is 12 residues long. CDR1 is SGHAT and CDR2 is FQNNGV in the germline V gene. With respect to this clonotype: Its antigen is not known.

Whole-study results and caveats: The VDJdb matching leaned toward anti-spike CD8 responses and overlooked private and CD4 specificities.

The specimen sequenced was whole blood. The source of this sequence is an adult who was a healthcare worker with PCR-confirmed SARS-CoV-2 infection or an uninfected control (not recorded which). The chain employs TRBV11-2 and TRBJ2-3; D remains ambiguous. CDR3 nucleotides: TGTGCCAGCAGGACGGGCACGAATACGCAGTATTTT. Translated: CASRTGTNTQYF. Combining the CDR3 with reference TRBV11-2 and TRBJ2-3 gives the whole variable domain EAGVAQSPRYKIIEKRQSVAFWCNPISGHATLYWYQQILGQGPKLLIQFQNNGVVDDSQLPKDRFSAERLKGVDSTLKIQPAKLEDSAVYLCASRTGTNTQYFGPGTRLTVL.